Described below is a single TCR beta chain sequence and its context. The antigen is unknown. These data originate in a study of T cells expressing NK-cell markers. Study-level points and caveats: Topping the CD3+CD56-NKG2C+ fraction as well were these clonotypes, in several donors.

The CDR3 length is 16 residues. Germline CDR1 is MDHEN and CDR2 is SYDVKM. As the method of synthesis, 5'RACE template switching with UMIs yielded TCR beta cDNA. TCRdb re-called the 5' RACE reads, yielding one record per CDR3 amino acid sequence without DNA. Its clone listing holds some 450,000 distinct CDR3 sequences. Input material: blood T cells: a sorted CD56 or NKG2C T cell subset, CD4+ or CD8+ T cells, or bulk PBMC T cells (not recorded which). V and J are TRBV28 and TRBJ2-3; TCRdb designates TRBD2, a call that cannot be tested without DNA. The TCR comes from a woman between 18 and 75 years old in good health. The CDR3 sequence is CASSFRLAGAGDTQYF.